This T cell receptor beta chain appears in the sequencing data of a study of T cells in Graves' hyperthyroidism and ophthalmopathy. TCR beta CDR3 regions were amplified from RNA transcripts. The study used the HTBI primer set for a first-round RT-PCR of the TCR CDR3. Via MiXCR, TCRdb re-called the multiplex PCR reads, giving one row per CDR3 protein. The table includes 500,000 to 800,000 distinct CDR3 sequences, over 40% detected once. This clonotype was detected once. The CDR3 has 15 amino acids. The ends lost 8 bases at V and 0 bases at J; junction bases unmatched: 5. The germline gives CDR1 SGHNT, CDR2 YENEEA.

Sequenced: peripheral blood or thyroid tissue (not recorded which). This clonotype was obtained from an adult man with Graves' disease, either hyperthyroidism or ophthalmopathy (not recorded which). The chain combines TRBV11-3 with TRBJ2-2; TRBD2 matches 8 bases. The CDR3 protein is CASLSGRTNTGELFF. Here the CDR3 DNA reads TGTGCCAGCCTCAGCGGGAGAACGAACACCGGGGAGCTGTTTTTT.